One T cell receptor (beta chain) is described in this entry. Its antigen remains unknown. Both 60 Vbeta primers and 13 Jbeta primers went into the PCR. Using immunoSEQ multiplex PCR, the repertoire was profiled, and TCRdb retains in-frame clones only, with some absent. The table records under 200,000 clones, roughly 80% of them present only once. This entry is derived from a study of cytomegalovirus exposure and HLA in healthy donors. Looking at the study overall: Assignment to the Caucasian-associated ancestry cluster applied to approximately 80% of the approximately 420 genotyped donors.

Germline V gives CDR1 MNHEY, CDR2 SVGAGI. This CDR3 spans 15 amino acids. Between the trimmed V and J ends, which lost 2 bases and 1 base, there was a span of 11 bases. Study observations and caveats: Accurate prediction of HLA-A and HLA-B alleles (for most subjects) was reportedly achieved from TCR beta sequences. Most TCR sequences were uncommon, yet certain public TCRs appeared in many donors.

This TCR was sampled from a man aged 45 to 65 in good health and CMV-seropositive. The rearrangement uses TRBV6-5 and TRBJ1-2; no reliable D call. Sample: PBMCs. The chain's CDR3 is CASSYTAAYNYGYTF. DNA for the CDR3: TGTGCCAGCAGTTACACAGCAGCCTATAACTATGGCTACACCTTC.